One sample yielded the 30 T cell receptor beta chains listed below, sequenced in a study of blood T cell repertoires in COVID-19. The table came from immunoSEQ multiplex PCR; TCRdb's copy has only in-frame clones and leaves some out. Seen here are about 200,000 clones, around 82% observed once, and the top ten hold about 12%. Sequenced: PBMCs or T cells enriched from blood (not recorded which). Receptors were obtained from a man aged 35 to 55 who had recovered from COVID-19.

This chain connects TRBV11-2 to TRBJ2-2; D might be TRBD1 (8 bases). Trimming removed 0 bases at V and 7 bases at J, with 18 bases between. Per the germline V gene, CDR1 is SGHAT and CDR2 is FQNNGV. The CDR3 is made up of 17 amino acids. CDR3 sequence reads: CASSLEATGGVFGELFF. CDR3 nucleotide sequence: TGTGCCAGCAGCTTAGAGGCTACAGGGGGGGTATTCGGGGAGCTGTTTTTT.

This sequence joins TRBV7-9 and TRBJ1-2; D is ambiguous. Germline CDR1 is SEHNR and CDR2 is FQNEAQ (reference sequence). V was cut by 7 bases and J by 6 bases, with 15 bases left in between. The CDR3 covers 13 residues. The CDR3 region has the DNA TGTGCCAGCACCAGTGACACCACCGATGGCTACACCTTC. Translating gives CASTSDTTDGYTF.

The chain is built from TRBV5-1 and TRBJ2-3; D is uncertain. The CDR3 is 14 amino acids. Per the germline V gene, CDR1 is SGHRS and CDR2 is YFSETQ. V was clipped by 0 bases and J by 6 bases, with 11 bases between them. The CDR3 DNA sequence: TGCGCCAGCAGCTTGGGGCGGCCAGAGGATACGCAGTATTTT. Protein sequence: CASSLGRPEDTQYF.

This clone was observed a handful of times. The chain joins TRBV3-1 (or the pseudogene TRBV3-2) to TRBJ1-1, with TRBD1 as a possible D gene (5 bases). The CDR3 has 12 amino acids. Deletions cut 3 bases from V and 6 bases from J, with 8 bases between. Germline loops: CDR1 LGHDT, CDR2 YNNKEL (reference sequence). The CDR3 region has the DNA TGTGCCAGCAGCCATCAGGGCGCTGAAGCTTTCTTT. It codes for CASSHQGAEAFF.

CDR3 in amino acids: CSVGGWREITDTQYF. CDR3 DNA: TGCAGCGTTGGGGGGTGGCGGGAGATCACAGATACGCAGTATTTT. The chain recombines TRBV29-1 with TRBJ2-3; 7 positions agree with TRBD2. Germline V gives CDR1 SQVTM, CDR2 ANQGSEA. The trim removed 4 bases at V and 2 bases at J, leaving 9 bases unmatched. The length of the CDR3 is 15 residues.

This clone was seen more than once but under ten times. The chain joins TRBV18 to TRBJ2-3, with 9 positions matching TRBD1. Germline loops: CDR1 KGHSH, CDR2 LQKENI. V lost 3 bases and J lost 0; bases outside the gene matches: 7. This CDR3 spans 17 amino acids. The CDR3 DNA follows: TGTGCCAGCTCACCGGGGACAGGGCACCTTAGCACAGATACGCAGTATTTT. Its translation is CASSPGTGHLSTDTQYF. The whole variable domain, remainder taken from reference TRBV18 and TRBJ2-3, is NAGVMQNPRHLVRRRGQEARLRCSPMKGHSHVYWYRQLPEEGLKFMVYLQKENIIDESGMPKERFSAEFPKEGPSILRIQQVVRGDSAAYFCASSPGTGHLSTDTQYFGPGTRLTVL.

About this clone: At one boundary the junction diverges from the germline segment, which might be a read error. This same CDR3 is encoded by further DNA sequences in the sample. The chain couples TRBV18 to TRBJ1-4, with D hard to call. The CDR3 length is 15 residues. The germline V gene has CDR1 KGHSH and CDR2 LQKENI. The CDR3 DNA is TGTGCCAGCTCACCACGTTTAGCAACGAATGAAAAACTGTTTTTT. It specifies CASSPRLATNEKLFF. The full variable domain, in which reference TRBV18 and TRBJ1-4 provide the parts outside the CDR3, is NAGVMQNPRHLVRRRGQEARLRCSPMKGHSHVYWYRQLPEEGLKFMVYLQKENIIDESGMPKERFSAEFPKEGPSILRIQQVVRGDSAAYFCASSPRLATNEKLFFGSGTQLSVL.

The DNA for the CDR3 is TGTGCCACCAGTGATGCGACAGGGAACTATGGCTACACCTTC. It codes for CATSDATGNYGYTF. This chain links TRBV24-1 with TRBJ1-2; 7 positions match TRBD1. The V and J ends lost 3 bases and 2 bases, in that order; junction bases with no gene match: 2. The V gene's germline CDR1 is KGHDR and CDR2 SFDVKD. CDR3 length equals 14 residues.

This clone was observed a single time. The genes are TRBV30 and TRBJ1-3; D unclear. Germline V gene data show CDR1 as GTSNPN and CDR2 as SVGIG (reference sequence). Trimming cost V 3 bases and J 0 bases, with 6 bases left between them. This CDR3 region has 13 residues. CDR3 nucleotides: TGTGCCTGGAGCCATTCCTCTGGAAACACCATATATTTT. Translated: CAWSHSSGNTIYF.

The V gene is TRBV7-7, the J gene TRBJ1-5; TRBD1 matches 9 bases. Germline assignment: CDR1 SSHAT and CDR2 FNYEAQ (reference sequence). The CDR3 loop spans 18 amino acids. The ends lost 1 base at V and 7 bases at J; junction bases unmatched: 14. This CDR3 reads CASSLGEVPGQGRQPQHF. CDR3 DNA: TGTGCCAGCAGCTTAGGGGAAGTACCGGGACAGGGAAGGCAGCCCCAGCATTTT.

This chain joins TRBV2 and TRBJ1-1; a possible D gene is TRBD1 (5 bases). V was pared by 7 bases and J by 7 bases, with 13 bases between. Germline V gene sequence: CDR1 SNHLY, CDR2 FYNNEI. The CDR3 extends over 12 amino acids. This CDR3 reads CASNGGAFEAFF. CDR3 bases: TGTGCCAGCAACGGCGGGGCTTTTGAAGCTTTCTTT.

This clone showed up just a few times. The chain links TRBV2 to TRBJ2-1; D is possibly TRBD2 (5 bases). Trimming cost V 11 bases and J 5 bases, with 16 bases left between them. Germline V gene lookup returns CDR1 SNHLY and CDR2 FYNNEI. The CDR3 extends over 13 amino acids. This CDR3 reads CAGKAALNNEQFF. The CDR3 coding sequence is TGTGCCGGAAAAGCGGCTCTCAACAATGAGCAGTTCTTC. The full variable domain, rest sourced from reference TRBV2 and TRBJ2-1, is EPEVTQTPSHQVTQMGQEVILRCVPISNHLYFYWYRQILGQKVEFLVSFYNNEISEKSEIFDDQFSVERPDGSNFTLKIRSTKLEDSAMYFCAGKAALNNEQFFGPGTRLTVL.

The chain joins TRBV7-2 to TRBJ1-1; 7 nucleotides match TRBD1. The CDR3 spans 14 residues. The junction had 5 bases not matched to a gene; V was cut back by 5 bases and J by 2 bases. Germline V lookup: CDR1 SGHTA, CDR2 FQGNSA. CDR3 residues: CASSQNRGNTEAFF. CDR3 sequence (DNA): TGTGCCAGCAGCCAGAACAGGGGAAACACTGAAGCTTTCTTT. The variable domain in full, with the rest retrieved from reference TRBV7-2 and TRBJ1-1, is GAGVSQSPSNKVTEKGKDVELRCDPISGHTALYWYRQSLGQGLEFLIYFQGNSAPDKSGLPSDRFSAERTGGSVSTLTIQRTQQEDSAVYLCASSQNRGNTEAFFGQGTRLTVV.

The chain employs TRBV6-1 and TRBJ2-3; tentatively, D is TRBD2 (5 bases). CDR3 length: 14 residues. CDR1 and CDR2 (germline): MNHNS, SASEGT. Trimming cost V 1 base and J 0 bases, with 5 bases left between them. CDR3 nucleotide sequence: TGTGCCAGCAGTGAAGGAGGGAGCACAGATACGCAGTATTTT. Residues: CASSEGGSTDTQYF.

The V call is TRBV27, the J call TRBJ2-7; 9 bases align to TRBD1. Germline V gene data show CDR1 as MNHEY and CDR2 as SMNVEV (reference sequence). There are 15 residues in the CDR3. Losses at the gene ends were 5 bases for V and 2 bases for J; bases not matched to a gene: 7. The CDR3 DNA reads TGTGCCAGCAGTACAAGGGGACAGGGAGCCTACGAGCAGTACTTC. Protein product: CASSTRGQGAYEQYF.

CDR3 bases: TGTGCCAGCAGTTCCTCAGGGGAGGGTGGCTACACCTTC. As protein: CASSSSGEGGYTF. V and J are TRBV27 and TRBJ1-2; the D gene is possibly TRBD1 (6 bases). Trimming stripped 4 bases from V and 7 bases from J, with 13 bases between. Germline CDR1 is MNHEY and CDR2 is SMNVEV (reference sequence). The CDR3 length is 13 residues.

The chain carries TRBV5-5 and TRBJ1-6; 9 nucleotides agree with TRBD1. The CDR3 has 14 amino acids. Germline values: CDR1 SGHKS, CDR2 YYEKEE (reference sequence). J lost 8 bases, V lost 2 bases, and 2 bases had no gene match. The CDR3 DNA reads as TGTGCCAGCAGCTTCACAGGGGGCGATTCACCCCTCCACTTT. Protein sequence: CASSFTGGDSPLHF.

The CDR3 is CASSTGLAANNEQFF. CDR3 bases: TGTGCCAGCAGTACAGGACTAGCGGCGAACAATGAGCAGTTCTTC. V usage is TRBV27 and J usage is TRBJ2-1, with 10 positions matching TRBD2. Germline V gene lookup returns CDR1 MNHEY and CDR2 SMNVEV (reference sequence). V lost 5 bases and J lost 5; bases outside the gene matches: 6. The CDR3 spans 15 residues.

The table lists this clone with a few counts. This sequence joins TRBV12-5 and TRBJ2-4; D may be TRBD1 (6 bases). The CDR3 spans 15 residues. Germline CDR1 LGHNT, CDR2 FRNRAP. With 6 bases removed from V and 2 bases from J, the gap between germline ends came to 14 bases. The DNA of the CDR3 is TGTGCTAGTGGCACAACAGGGCAGACCAAAAACATTCAGTACTTC. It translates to CASGTTGQTKNIQYF.

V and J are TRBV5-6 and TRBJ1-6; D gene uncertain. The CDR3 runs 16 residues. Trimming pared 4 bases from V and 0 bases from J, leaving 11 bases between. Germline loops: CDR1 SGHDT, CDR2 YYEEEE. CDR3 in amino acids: CASSQDGSSYNSPLHF. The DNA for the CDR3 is TGTGCCAGCAGCCAGGACGGGAGCTCCTATAATTCACCCCTCCACTTT.

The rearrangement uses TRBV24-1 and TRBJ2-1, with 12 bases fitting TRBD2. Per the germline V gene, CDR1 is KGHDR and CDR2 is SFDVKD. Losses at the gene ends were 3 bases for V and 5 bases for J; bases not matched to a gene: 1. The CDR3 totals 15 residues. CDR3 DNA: TGTGCCACCAGTGATAGGACTAGCGGGGACAATGAGCAGTTCTTC. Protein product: CATSDRTSGDNEQFF.

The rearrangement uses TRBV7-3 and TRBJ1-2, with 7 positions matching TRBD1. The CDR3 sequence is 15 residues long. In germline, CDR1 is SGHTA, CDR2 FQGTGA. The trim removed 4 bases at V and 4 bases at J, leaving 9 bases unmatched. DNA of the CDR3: TGTGCCAGCAGCTCGCTACAGGGGCTCGCCTATGGCTACACCTTC. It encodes CASSSLQGLAYGYTF.

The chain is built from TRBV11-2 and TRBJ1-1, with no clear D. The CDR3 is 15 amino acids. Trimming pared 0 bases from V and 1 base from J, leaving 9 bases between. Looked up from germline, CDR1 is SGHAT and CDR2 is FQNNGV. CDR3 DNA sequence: TGTGCCAGCAGCTTAGATCGGCGGGCGAACACTGAAGCTTTCTTT. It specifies CASSLDRRANTEAFF.

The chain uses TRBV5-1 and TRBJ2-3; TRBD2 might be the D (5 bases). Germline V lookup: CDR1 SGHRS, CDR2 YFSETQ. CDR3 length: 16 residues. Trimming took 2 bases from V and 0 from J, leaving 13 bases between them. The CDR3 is CASSFRGSSSTDTQYF. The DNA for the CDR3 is TGCGCCAGCAGCTTTAGAGGGAGCTCTAGCACAGATACGCAGTATTTT.

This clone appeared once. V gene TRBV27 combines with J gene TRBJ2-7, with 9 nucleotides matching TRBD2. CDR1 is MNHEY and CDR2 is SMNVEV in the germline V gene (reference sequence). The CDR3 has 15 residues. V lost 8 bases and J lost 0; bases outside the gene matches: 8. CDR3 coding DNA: TGTGCCAGCTCAAGACTAGCGGTAACCTCCTACGAGCAGTACTTC. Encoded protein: CASSRLAVTSYEQYF.

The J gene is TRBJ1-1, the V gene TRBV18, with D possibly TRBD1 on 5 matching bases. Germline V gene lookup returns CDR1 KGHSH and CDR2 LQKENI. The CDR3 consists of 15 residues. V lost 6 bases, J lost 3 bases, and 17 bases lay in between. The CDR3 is CASSSRITGDTEAFF. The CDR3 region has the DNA TGTGCCAGCTCCTCTCGAATAACGGGGGACACTGAAGCTTTCTTT.

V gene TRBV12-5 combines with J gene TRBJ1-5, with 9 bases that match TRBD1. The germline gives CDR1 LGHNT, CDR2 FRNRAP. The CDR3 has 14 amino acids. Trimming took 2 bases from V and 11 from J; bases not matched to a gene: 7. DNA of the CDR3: TGTGCTAGTGGTTTGCCGGGGACAGGGTTGTCCCAGCATTTT. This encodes CASGLPGTGLSQHF.

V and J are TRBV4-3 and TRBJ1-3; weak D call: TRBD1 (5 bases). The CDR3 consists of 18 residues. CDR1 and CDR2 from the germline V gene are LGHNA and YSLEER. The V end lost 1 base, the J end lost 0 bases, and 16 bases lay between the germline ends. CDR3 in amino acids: CASSQGTRQRGSGNTIYF. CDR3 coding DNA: TGCGCCAGCAGCCAAGGGACGAGACAGCGTGGCTCTGGAAACACCATATATTTT.

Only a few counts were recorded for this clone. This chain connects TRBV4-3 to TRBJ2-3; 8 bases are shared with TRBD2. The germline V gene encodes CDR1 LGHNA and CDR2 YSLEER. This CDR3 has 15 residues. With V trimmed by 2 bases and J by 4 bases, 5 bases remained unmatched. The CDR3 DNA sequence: TGCGCCAGCAGCCAAACTAGCGGACTATCAGATACGCAGTATTTT. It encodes CASSQTSGLSDTQYF.

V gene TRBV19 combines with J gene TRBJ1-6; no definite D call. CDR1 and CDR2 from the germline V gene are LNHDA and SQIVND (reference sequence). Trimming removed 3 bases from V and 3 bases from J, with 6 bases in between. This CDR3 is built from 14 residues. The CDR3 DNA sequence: TGTGCCAGTAGTATCGCCAGCTATAATTCACCCCTCCACTTT. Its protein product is CASSIASYNSPLHF.